The T cell receptor beta chain under discussion was sequenced for a study of cytomegalovirus exposure and HLA in healthy donors. At the level of the study: In an early release, HLA-typed donors contributed roughly 85 million unique TCR sequences. Overall study findings and caveats: In vitro work confirmed that three CMV-associated chains recognize CMV antigens.

Worth noting for this clone: What it binds is not known.

Healthy bone marrow donors supplied every sample. Germline V gene lookup returns CDR1 SEHNR and CDR2 FQNEAQ (reference sequence). The CDR3 is 18 amino acids. Trimming shortened V by 4 bases and J by 0 bases, and 18 bases separated the two germline ends. 13 Jbeta primers and 60 Vbeta primers were used for the PCR. Clones were read by immunoSEQ multiplex PCR, and TCRdb kept only the in-frame ones, dropping some. The table has more than 130,000 clones, 73% seen once. Sequenced: PBMCs. This chain joins TRBV7-9 and TRBJ1-4; possible D gene TRBD1, 6 bases. The receptor was derived from a human donor in good health. The CDR3 here is CASSSPTGRRATNEKLFF. CDR3 bases: TGTGCCAGCAGCTCACCCACAGGGAGAAGAGCAACTAATGAAAAACTGTTTTTT.